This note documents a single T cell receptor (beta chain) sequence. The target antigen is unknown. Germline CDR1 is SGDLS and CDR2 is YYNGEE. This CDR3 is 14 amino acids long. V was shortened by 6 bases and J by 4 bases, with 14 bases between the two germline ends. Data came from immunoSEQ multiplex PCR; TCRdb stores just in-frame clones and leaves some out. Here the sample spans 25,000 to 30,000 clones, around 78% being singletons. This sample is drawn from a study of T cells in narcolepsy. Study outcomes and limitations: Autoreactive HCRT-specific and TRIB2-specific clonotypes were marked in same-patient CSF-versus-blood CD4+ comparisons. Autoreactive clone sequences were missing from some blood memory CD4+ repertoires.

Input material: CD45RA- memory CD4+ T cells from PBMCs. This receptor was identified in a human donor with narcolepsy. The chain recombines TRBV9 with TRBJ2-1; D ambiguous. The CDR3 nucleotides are TGTGCCAGCAACCGTGCCGACTCGTACAATGAGCAGTTCTTC. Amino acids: CASNRADSYNEQFF.